The present TCR beta chain was sequenced within a study of T-cell memory formation after mild COVID-19. Findings and caveats of the study: Cross-reactive memory appears to have joined, as suggested by some responding clones showing up in pre-infection memory. Mostly located in CM and EM were contracting CD4+ clones, with contracting CD8+ clones located in EMRA. Whether day 37 second-wave clones are SARS-CoV-2-specific was not confirmed.

A 5'RACE reaction primed in the constant segment made cDNA libraries of TCR alpha and TCR beta, and these carried sample barcodes and UMIs. MiXCR, run by TCRdb on the 5' RACE reads, gives a single entry per CDR3 protein. The repertoire has roughly 130,000 distinct CDR3 sequences, about 17% of them found once; the top ten carry 11% to 15%. CDR3 length equals 14 residues. Germline CDR1 and CDR2: SGHTS and YDEGEE. As regards this clonotype: Its antigen remains unknown. At one end the junction does not follow the germline gene, possibly because of a read error.

This sequence was found in an adult woman who had mild COVID-19 (a few samples of this study predate the infection). Cell type and time point are not known. V is TRBV5-8 and J is TRBJ2-5, with D maybe TRBD1 (5 bases). The sequencing sample was made of PBMCs or a T cell subset sorted from them (not recorded which). This CDR3 is CASSLGRGAPVLDF. The CDR3 DNA sequence: TGTGCCAGCAGCTTGGGTCGTGGGGCTCCTGTGTTGGACTTC.